The present T cell receptor beta chain was sequenced within a study of control samples from healthy donors and cancer patients. Germline CDR1 is MDHEN and CDR2 is SYDVKM. The CDR3 sequence is 22 residues long. With V trimmed by 6 bases and J by 5 bases, 31 bases remained unmatched. Profiled with immunoSEQ multiplex PCR; TCRdb holds only in-frame clones, not every one. Here the sample spans approximately 150,000 clones, roughly 94% being singletons. The specimen sequenced was blood. This receptor was identified in a woman between 18 and 29 years old in good health. This chain links TRBV28 with TRBJ1-5; 7 nucleotides line up with TRBD1. Written as DNA, the CDR3 is TGTGCCAGCAGGTCCCTCTTAGGCAGGGGGGGGTCGCGTTTGAGTTGGGATCAGCCCCAGCATTTT. Amino acids: CASRSLLGRGGSRLSWDQPQHF.